These T cell receptor beta chains were read from a single sample in a study of early T cells in non-severe SARS-CoV-2 infection. TCRdb reanalysed the 5' RACE reads using MiXCR and keeps one entry per CDR3 protein. Of 49,000 or so distinct CDR3 sequences listed, roughly 6.5% are singletons. Specimen: whole blood, collected at baseline. Receptors were obtained from an adult who was a healthcare worker with PCR-confirmed SARS-CoV-2 infection or an uninfected control (not recorded which). Each CDR3 is given with its conserved first and last residue. Fields, in order: J gene, D gene, CDR3 length, V gene, clone size, CDR3 protein, CDR3 DNA. D genes are given only for firm matches. Size is stated for part of the rows, as once, few or many counts, or as a class when the clone is expanded.

>TRBJ1-2|-|15|TRBV30|many
CAWSVHLAQSRGYTF
TGTGCCTGGAGTGTACATCTGGCACAATCGAGGGGCTACACCTTC
>TRBJ2-5|TRBD2|15|TRBV20-1|many
CSASGLAGSQETQYF
TGCAGTGCTTCTGGACTAGCGGGGTCCCAAGAGACCCAGTACTTC
>TRBJ1-6|TRBD1|16|TRBV4-3|-
CASSQDPTGGNSPLHF
TGCGCCAGCAGCCAAGATCCCACAGGGGGTAATTCACCCCTCCACTTT
>TRBJ2-3|-|13|TRBV7-9|few
CASSPPDRRTQYF
TGTGCCAGCAGCCCGCCGGACAGACGTACGCAGTATTTT
>TRBJ2-4|TRBD2|17|TRBV9|few
CASSASGTSGGAGIQYF
TGTGCCAGCAGCGCTAGCGGGACTAGCGGGGGGGCCGGGATTCAGTACTTC
>TRBJ2-7|-|14|TRBV9|few
CASSVGSTFYEQYF
TGTGCCAGCAGCGTAGGAAGTACATTCTACGAGCAGTACTTC
>TRBJ2-5|TRBD1|14|TRBV12-3/TRBV12-4|-
CASTGTGGLETQYF
TGTGCCAGCACCGGGACAGGGGGTCTGGAGACCCAGTACTTC
>TRBJ2-1|-|13|TRBV20-1|medium-sized
CSAPHHSYNEQFF
TGCAGTGCCCCCCACCACTCCTACAATGAGCAGTTCTTC
>TRBJ2-3|-|13|TRBV24-1|few
CATSVRFADTQYF
TGTGCCACCAGTGTTAGATTTGCAGATACGCAGTATTTT
>TRBJ1-5|-|15|TRBV20-1|few
CSPRQQRDSNQPQHF
TGCAGTCCTCGACAGCAGAGAGATAGCAATCAGCCCCAGCATTTT
>TRBJ2-3|-|14|TRBV18|few
CASSPGATTDTQYF
TGTGCCAGCTCACCAGGGGCGACCACAGATACGCAGTATTTT
>TRBJ1-5|-|14|TRBV7-8|many
CASSLVAGNQPQHF
TGTGCCAGCAGCTTAGTAGCCGGCAATCAGCCCCAGCATTTT
>TRBJ2-3|TRBD1|15|TRBV5-1|many
CASSSGTGYTDTQYF
TGCGCCAGCAGCTCCGGGACAGGGTACACAGATACGCAGTATTTT
>TRBJ2-7|TRBD2|18|TRBV11-2|-
CASSSGTSGGRTPYEQYF
TGTGCCAGCAGCTCCGGGACTAGCGGGGGCCGTACCCCCTACGAGCAGTACTTC
>TRBJ2-6|TRBD2|18|TRBV20-1|few
CSARGRGSYGSGANVLTF
TGCAGTGCCAGAGGGAGGGGCTCGTACGGCTCTGGGGCCAACGTCCTGACTTTC
>TRBJ1-4|-|13|TRBV12-3/TRBV12-4|few
CASRVGQNEKLFF
TGTGCCAGCAGGGTTGGACAGAACGAAAAACTGTTTTTT
>TRBJ1-1|TRBD1|14|TRBV6-6|-
CASSYVGQGTEAFF
TGTGCCAGCAGTTACGTTGGACAGGGCACTGAAGCTTTCTTT
>TRBJ2-3|TRBD1|14|TRBV12-3/TRBV12-4|-
CASRRQGGTDTQYF
TGTGCCAGCAGAAGACAGGGAGGCACAGATACGCAGTATTTT
>TRBJ1-2|-|13|TRBV12-3/TRBV12-4|few
CASSERTAYGYTF
TGTGCCAGCAGCGAAAGGACAGCTTATGGCTACACCTTC
>TRBJ1-1|TRBD1|13|TRBV30|many
CAWSGTGGTEAFF
TGTGCCTGGTCCGGGACAGGGGGCACTGAAGCTTTCTTT